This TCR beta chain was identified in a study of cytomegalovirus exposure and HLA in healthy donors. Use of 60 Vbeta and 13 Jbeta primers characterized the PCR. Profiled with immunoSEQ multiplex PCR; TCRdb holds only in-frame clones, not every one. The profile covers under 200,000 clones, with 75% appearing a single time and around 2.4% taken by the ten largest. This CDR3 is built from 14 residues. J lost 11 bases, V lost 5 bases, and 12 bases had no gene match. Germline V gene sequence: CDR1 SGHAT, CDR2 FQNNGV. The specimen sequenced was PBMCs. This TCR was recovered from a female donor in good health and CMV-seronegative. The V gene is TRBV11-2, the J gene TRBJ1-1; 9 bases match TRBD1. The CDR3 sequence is CASSPGTGLEGAFF. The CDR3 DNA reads TGTGCCAGCAGCCCCGGGACAGGGCTTGAAGGGGCTTTCTTT.